Included here is one TCR beta chain sequence, with context. Germline V lookup: CDR1 MDHEN, CDR2 SYDVKM. Trimming took 9 bases from V and 0 from J, leaving 11 bases between them. The CDR3 extends over 13 amino acids. The data belong to a study of T cell changes during pregnancy in multiple sclerosis. Assay used: immunoSEQ multiplex PCR; TCRdb lists only in-frame clones, some missing. The table shows approximately 61,000 clones, with approximately 85% occurring only once. The chain joins TRBV28 to TRBJ1-1; D unclear. The specimen was peripheral blood, collected in the first trimester of pregnancy. The sequence derives from a female donor with multiple sclerosis, enrolled in a pregnancy study. CDR3 loop: CASTNALNTEAFF. The CDR3 DNA sequence: TGTGCCAGTACAAACGCCCTGAACACTGAAGCTTTCTTT. Together with reference TRBV28 and TRBJ1-1, the CDR3 gives the full variable domain: DVKVTQSSRYLVKRTGEKVFLECVQDMDHENMFWYRQDPGLGLRLIYFSYDVKMKEKGDIPEGYSVSREKKERFSLILESASTNQTSMYLCASTNALNTEAFFGQGTRLTVV.